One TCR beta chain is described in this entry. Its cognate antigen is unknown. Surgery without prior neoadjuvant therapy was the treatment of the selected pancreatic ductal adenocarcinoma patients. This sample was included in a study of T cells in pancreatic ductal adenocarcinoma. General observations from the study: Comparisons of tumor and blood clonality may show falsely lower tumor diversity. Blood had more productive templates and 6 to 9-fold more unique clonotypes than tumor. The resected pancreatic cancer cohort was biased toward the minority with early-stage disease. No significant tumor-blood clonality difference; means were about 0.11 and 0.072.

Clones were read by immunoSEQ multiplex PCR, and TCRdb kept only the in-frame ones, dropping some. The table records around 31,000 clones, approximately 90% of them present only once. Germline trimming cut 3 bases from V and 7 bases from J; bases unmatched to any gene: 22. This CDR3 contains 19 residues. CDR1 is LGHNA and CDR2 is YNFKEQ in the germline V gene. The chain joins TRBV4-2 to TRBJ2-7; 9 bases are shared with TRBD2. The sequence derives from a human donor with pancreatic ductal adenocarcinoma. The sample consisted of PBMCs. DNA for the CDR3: TGTGCCAGCAGCCATCCTAAGGGGCTAGCGGGGCCCCTACGTATTGAGCAGTACTTC. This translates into CASSHPKGLAGPLRIEQYF.